Sequencing of this T cell receptor (beta chain) was carried out in a study of molecular identifiers for immune sequencing clone quantification (dated by TCRdb to the late 2010s). Context from the whole study: In a replicate experiment, RNA from around 20,000 or 100,000 naive CD8 T cells was split into five aliquots, four of which were sequenced. CD8 T cells were used in a methods study to benchmark molecular-identifier clustering-based TCR repertoire sequencing (MIDCIRS) and TCR RNA copy counting.

Looking up the germline V gene yields CDR1 MDHEN and CDR2 SYDVKM. V loses 3 bases of germline sequence and J loses 5 bases, and the interval between the two ends is 15 bases. Its CDR3 holds 15 amino acids, cysteine through phenylalanine. Only the CDR3 DNA stays, 45 bases, in frame from base 1. Libraries of naive CD8 T cells were built from around 20,000 to 990,000 sorted cells, with 10%, 30% or 50% of the purified RNA used. Naive CD8 T cells, defined as CD8+CD4-CCR7+CD45RA+, were FACS-sorted into RLT Plus buffer on a BD FACSAria II. More than 8 TCR copies' worth of Jurkat RNA were spiked into about 20,000-1,100,000 naive CD8 T cell samples to test detection sensitivity. CD8 T cells were enriched using RosetteSep CD8+ T Cell Enrichment Cocktail and Ficoll-Paque, and the enriched cells then underwent ACK red cell lysis. About this clonotype: Its antigen remains unidentified. No much larger clonotype is one base removed from it; base qualities were not supplied.

Beyond this particular receptor, the publication reports: Highly expanded clone sizes could be underestimated if identical TCR molecules share a barcode. In CMV-specific effector cells, over 99% of molecules were held by clones above 20 RNA copies, whereas under 1% of molecules were held by such clones in naive cells. Spiked-in Jurkat TCR RNA (around 9 copies' worth), which is not part of the donor repertoire, was contained in the naive libraries. Modeling gave roughly 2.9 recovered TCR RNA copies per cell versus roughly 10 by digital PCR, implying approximately 32% capture efficiency. A single cell's worth of spiked-in Jurkat TCR RNA was reported detectable even among under 1.3 million naive CD8 T cells. Without barcode sub-clustering, chimeric consensus sequences inflated TCR diversity; chimeras reached as high as 47%.

Libraries came from PCR. Sequencing relied on a NextSeq 500. Bulk TCR libraries were prepared as previously described, using TCR primers listed in Table S5. Purification of total RNA was performed with the Qiagen AllPrep DNA/RNA kit. Before analysis, reads from multiple sequencing runs of one library were combined. In the authors' own workflow: Reads were retained only if an exact TCR constant sequence was present, and the retained reads were trimmed to 150 nt and grouped according to their 12-nt molecular barcodes. Within each barcode group, reads were sub-clustered at a 15% Levenshtein threshold, and quality-weighted consensus sequences were built per RNA molecule. Non-functional sequences were excluded, and lower-count sequences lying one edit away from another sequence were also excluded. On the basis of fitting two negative binomial distributions, barcode sub-clusters with fewer than 20% of the maximum read count were discarded. The raw public reads went through TCRdb reprocessing: fastp at Q25, MiXCR clone calling, in-frame beta chains kept. Entries that share a CDR3 protein sequence are merged under the most common genes and DNA. The V and J calls follow TCRdb's processing rather than the paper's. Here the sample has 100,000 or so distinct CDR3 sequences; over 30% occur a single time. The top ten clonotypes cover around 4% of the sample.

The sequence was obtained from a human donor in good health. Some libraries in this study had Jurkat cell RNA spiked in. Sequenced input: naive CD8+ T cells from blood, with Jurkat cell RNA spiked in. The cell subset or site label on this specimen signifies: FACS-sorted CD8+CD4-CCR7+CD45RA+ naive T cells. Here the chain combines TRBV28 and TRBJ2-3, with a weak D call of TRBD2 (5 bases match). The CDR3 reads as follows: CASSFRVEVRDTQYF. The sequence in DNA is TGTGCCAGCAGTTTTCGGGTGGAGGTGAGAGATACGCAGTATTTT.